Listed below are T cell receptor beta chains from one sample, sequenced in a study of cytomegalovirus exposure and HLA in healthy donors. Assay used: immunoSEQ multiplex PCR; TCRdb lists only in-frame clones, some missing. The profile shows roughly 170,000 clones, around 80% of them singletons. The sample taken for sequencing was PBMCs. These TCRs come from a woman in her twenties or thirties in good health and CMV-seropositive. Each CDR3 is given with its conserved first and last residue. Each record gives: clone size, D gene, V gene, CDR3 length, J gene, CDR3 DNA, CDR3 protein. A D gene is named only where the DNA matches it firmly. Clone sizes are given selectively: once, few, many, or a class where the clone is expanded.

.	TRBD1	TRBV5-1	15	TRBJ2-7	TGCGCCAGCAGCTATTTAGGGACAGGGATAGGCGAGCAGTACTTC	CASSYLGTGIGEQYF
.	TRBD2	TRBV5-1	15	TRBJ2-7	TGCGCCAGCAGCTTAGCGGGAGGGCTCTCCTACGAGCAGTACTTC	CASSLAGGLSYEQYF
.	.	TRBV13	16	TRBJ1-3	TGTGCCAGCAGCCTGGAGGGCCTATCCTCGGGAAACACCATATATTTT	CASSLEGLSSGNTIYF
.	TRBD1	TRBV28	14	TRBJ1-1	TGTGCCAGCAGTTCCATGGACAGGGGCGCTGAAGCTTTCTTT	CASSSMDRGAEAFF
.	TRBD2	TRBV7-6	16	TRBJ2-1	TGTGCCAGCAGCCCCGAGACTAGCGGGCATGGCAGTGAGCAGTTCTTC	CASSPETSGHGSEQFF
.	.	TRBV5-1	14	TRBJ2-7	TGCGCCAGCCGTGGTGGGGGCGACTCGCTCGAGCAGTACTTC	CASRGGGDSLEQYF
.	.	TRBV5-1	15	TRBJ2-7	TGCGCCAGCAGCTTGACTAGAGGGAGCGCCTACGAGCAGTACTTC	CASSLTRGSAYEQYF
.	TRBD2	TRBV30	16	TRBJ2-1	TGTGCCTGGGATAGCGGGAGGGCGGGGGCCTACAATGAGCAGTTCTTC	CAWDSGRAGAYNEQFF
.	.	TRBV5-1	14	TRBJ1-2	TGCGCCAGCAGCCAAGAGGGACATAATCGTGGCTACACCTTC	CASSQEGHNRGYTF
.	TRBD1	TRBV6-5	16	TRBJ1-5	TGTGCCAGCAGTTACTCCTGGACAGGGGAAAATCAGCCCCAGCATTTT	CASSYSWTGENQPQHF
.	TRBD2	TRBV5-1	16	TRBJ2-2	TGCGCCAGCAGCACCTTAGCGGGAGGGCCGACCGGGGAGCTGTTTTTT	CASSTLAGGPTGELFF
.	TRBD1	TRBV2	13	TRBJ2-7	TGTGCCAGCAGCCCCCGGGACAGCGACGAGCAGTACTTC	CASSPRDSDEQYF
.	TRBD1	TRBV29-1	13	TRBJ1-1	TGCAGCGTTGGGGAAGGGGGCCGAACTGAAGCTTTCTTT	CSVGEGGRTEAFF
.	TRBD1	TRBV9	14	TRBJ1-1	TGTGCCAGCAGCCCCAGGCCGCAGGGGGATGAAGCTTTCTTT	CASSPRPQGDEAFF
.	TRBD2	TRBV28	15	TRBJ2-7	TGTGCCAGCAGTTCCCGGGGGGTAGCTTCCTACGAGCAGTACTTC	CASSSRGVASYEQYF
once	.	TRBV11-3	16	TRBJ2-5	TGTGCCAGCAGCTTAGGCGGGGCAGGGGGCCAAGAGACCCAGTACTTC	CASSLGGAGGQETQYF
.	TRBD2	TRBV5-1	15	TRBJ2-1	TGCGCCAGCAGCGCCCTAGCGGGGGACGTCTATGAGCAGTTCTTC	CASSALAGDVYEQFF
few	.	TRBV29-1	13	TRBJ1-4	TGCAGCGTTACCATCACGGGGAATGAAAAACTGTTTTTT	CSVTITGNEKLFF
once	TRBD1	TRBV15	15	TRBJ2-3	TGTGCCACCAGCAGACGCGGACAGGGCACAGATACGCAGTATTTT	CATSRRGQGTDTQYF
.	TRBD2	TRBV5-6	18	TRBJ2-5	TGTGCCAGCAGCTTGGCCGGGCTAGCGGGAGGGCCTGGAGAGACCCAGTACTTC	CASSLAGLAGGPGETQYF
.	.	TRBV19	17	TRBJ1-1	TGTGCCAGTAGTATAGGGGCCCTACATCGAACGAACACTGAAGCTTTCTTT	CASSIGALHRTNTEAFF
.	TRBD2	TRBV6-1	13	TRBJ2-3	TGTGCCGGACGGGAGGGTTGGGCAGATACGCAGTATTTT	CAGREGWADTQYF
.	.	TRBV10-3	14	TRBJ2-7	TGTGCCATCAGTGAGTCGGGCGGGAACTACGAGCAGTACTTC	CAISESGGNYEQYF
.	TRBD1	TRBV5-6	18	TRBJ1-2	TGTGCCAGCAGAACTCGACAGGGGAGAGCGGCGGGCGCGTATGGCTACACCTTC	CASRTRQGRAAGAYGYTF
.	TRBD1	TRBV28	14	TRBJ1-5	TGTGCCAGCAGTGGGGTCAGGGGGCGGCAGCCCCAGCATTTT	CASSGVRGRQPQHF
.	.	TRBV6-5	12	TRBJ1-2	TGTGCCAGCAGTCAAACAGGGATCGATTTGGCCTTC	CASSQTGIDLAF
.	.	TRBV4-1	14	TRBJ1-4	TGCGCCAGCAGCCAAACGGGACTTAATGAAAAACTGTTTTTT	CASSQTGLNEKLFF
few	TRBD1	TRBV4-2	17	TRBJ2-5	TGTGCCAGCAGCCAAGGGTCGAAGGTGGCAGGGGGAGAGACCCAGTACTTC	CASSQGSKVAGGETQYF
.	.	TRBV19	13	TRBJ1-4	TGTGCCAGTAGTATAGCTCCAGGGGAAAAACTGTTTTTT	CASSIAPGEKLFF
.	TRBD2	TRBV29-1	14	TRBJ2-7	TGCAGCGTTGATGGGCTAGCGGGGCTGTTCGGGCAGTACTTC	CSVDGLAGLFGQYF
.	.	TRBV7-7	13	TRBJ1-1	TGTGCCAGCAGAACCACAGGGATCCTGAAAGCTTTCTTT	CASRTTGILKAFF
.	TRBD2	TRBV7-9	15	TRBJ2-3	TGTGCCAGCAGCTTGAAGCGGGAGAGGTCAGATACGCAGTATTTT	CASSLKRERSDTQYF
.	.	TRBV18	12	TRBJ2-7	TGTGCCAGCTCACCACCGAACAGCGAGCAGTACTTC	CASSPPNSEQYF